This record looks at one T cell receptor (beta chain) sequence and its context. Its target is unknown. TCRdb's table, derived via immunoSEQ multiplex PCR, lists solely in-frame clones and lacks some. The repertoire holds about 86,000 clones, around 83% seen once, with about a sixth in the top ten. V dropped 4 bases and J dropped 2 bases, with 16 bases sitting between them. From germline, CDR1 is SGDLS and CDR2 YYNGEE. The CDR3 is 16 residues long. The sample belongs to a study of graft-versus-host responses after intestinal transplantation. General study points: Ileal or blood samples showed some GvH clones first, and such clones were also found in recipient marrow.

The rearrangement links TRBV9 to TRBJ2-1, with D perhaps assigned TRBD1 or TRBD2 (5 bases each). The sample consisted of unstimulated CD8+ T cells sorted from spleen or lymph node cells, taken before intestinal transplant. This sequence originates from a human donor who received an intestinal transplant. The CDR3 loop is CASSPHEGTTYNEQFF. CDR3 nucleotide sequence: TGTGCCAGCAGCCCCCATGAGGGGACCACCTACAATGAGCAGTTCTTC.